This T cell receptor (beta chain) was found in a study of T cell responses to AZD1222 COVID-19 vaccine. Trimming stripped 4 bases from V and 0 bases from J, with 12 bases between. Germline assignment: CDR1 LNHDA and CDR2 SQIVND (reference sequence). The CDR3 loop spans 16 amino acids. The data were produced by immunoSEQ multiplex PCR, yet TCRdb's version contains in-frame clones alone and is incomplete. The repertoire holds 130,000 to 150,000 clones, under 95% seen once, with 1.5% to 2% in the top ten. The specimen comprised peripheral blood, sampled on day 0 of AZD1222 vaccination. The sequence derives from an adult in good health. The rearrangement links TRBV19 to TRBJ1-4; D ambiguous. The CDR3 nucleotides read TGTGCCAGTAGTACTCGCCAGGCGGCAACTAATGAAAAACTGTTTTTT. It translates to CASSTRQAATNEKLFF.